These T cell receptor beta chains were read from a single sample in a study of STAT5B mutations in CD4+ large granular lymphocyte leukemia. Generated by immunoSEQ multiplex PCR, the TCRdb table keeps only in-frame clones and is missing some. The sample has some 41,000 clones, roughly 80% seen once; the top ten hold about 0.34%. Sequencing was carried out using CD4+ T cells from blood buffy coats. The source is a human donor in good health. Each CDR3 is given with its conserved first and last residue. The D gene is left open where the match is weak. Expanded clones are given a class, and other clones once, few, many or no size at all.

j_call d_call clone_size v_call cdr3_aa cdr3_nt
TRBJ1-4 . . TRBV30 CAWSGGQGRGEKLFF TGTGCCTGGAGTGGGGGGCAGGGTCGGGGTGAAAAACTGTTTTTT
TRBJ2-7 . . TRBV19 CASSVGDSIYEQYF TGTGCCAGTAGTGTGGGGGACTCGATCTACGAGCAGTACTTC
TRBJ1-5 TRBD1 . TRBV19 CASSLWGQGARGNQPQHF TGTGCCAGTAGCCTCTGGGGACAGGGGGCGCGGGGCAATCAGCCCCAGCATTTT
TRBJ1-4 TRBD1 . TRBV5-1 CASSLARQGDGEKLFF TGCGCCAGCAGCTTGGCGAGACAGGGGGACGGTGAAAAACTGTTTTTT
TRBJ1-5 . . TRBV7-2 CASSPYISQPQHF TGTGCCAGCAGCCCCTATATTAGTCAGCCCCAGCATTTT
TRBJ1-5 . . TRBV28 CASTPTPRAGPSKISQPQHF TGTGCCAGCACCCCAACCCCCCGGGCAGGGCCCTCTAAAATCTCTCAGCCCCAGCATTTT
TRBJ2-1 TRBD2 . TRBV6-5 CASSTSGRGNEQFF TGTGCCAGCAGTACTAGCGGGAGGGGTAATGAGCAGTTCTTC
TRBJ1-4 TRBD1 . TRBV4-1 CASSQVRGQGAGEKLFF TGCGCCAGCAGCCAAGTAAGGGGACAGGGGGCAGGTGAAAAACTGTTTTTT
TRBJ2-7 TRBD1 . TRBV11-2 CASSLFRTGSYEQYF TGTGCCAGCAGCTTATTCCGGACAGGGTCCTACGAGCAGTACTTC
TRBJ2-7 TRBD1 few TRBV25-1 CASSGTGMWHEQYF TGTGCCAGCAGTGGGACAGGGATGTGGCACGAGCAGTACTTC
TRBJ1-2 . . TRBV11-2 CASSPDRPNYGYTF TGTGCCAGCAGCCCGGACAGACCTAACTATGGCTACACCTTC
TRBJ2-2 . . TRBV29-1 CSVEWGWTGELFF TGCAGCGTTGAGTGGGGGTGGACCGGGGAGCTGTTTTTT
TRBJ2-2 . . TRBV20-1 CSAEVSGELFF TGCAGTGCTGAGGTGAGTGGGGAGCTGTTTTTT
TRBJ1-1 . . TRBV28 CASRRGGNTEAFF TGTGCCAGCAGGCGAGGGGGGAACACTGAAGCTTTCTTT
TRBJ1-1 . . TRBV18 CASSLDSSEAFF TGTGCCAGCTCACTGGACAGCAGTGAAGCTTTCTTT
TRBJ2-5 . . TRBV7-2 CASSTLGSGTQYF TGTGCCAGCAGCACACTAGGCTCTGGGACCCAGTACTTC
TRBJ2-1 . . TRBV9 CASSRGRFGMDEQFF TGTGCCAGCAGCCGTGGGAGATTCGGTATGGATGAGCAGTTCTTC
TRBJ1-1 TRBD1 . TRBV28 CASIQAGQGVTEAFF TGTGCCAGCATTCAGGCGGGACAGGGAGTCACTGAAGCTTTCTTT
TRBJ2-3 TRBD2 . TRBV5-1 CASSSGLAAPDTQYF TGCGCCAGCAGCTCGGGACTAGCGGCGCCAGATACGCAGTATTTT
TRBJ1-5 . . TRBV19 CASSMEGEQPQHF TGTGCCAGTAGTATGGAAGGGGAGCAGCCCCAGCATTTT
TRBJ2-1 . . TRBV4-1 CASSHRDEQFF TGCGCCAGCAGCCACCGGGATGAGCAGTTCTTC
TRBJ1-1 . . TRBV29-1 CSVALGNTEAFF TGCAGCGTTGCTTTGGGCAACACTGAAGCTTTCTTT
TRBJ1-5 . . TRBV29-1 CSVGSGTGSNQPQHF TGCAGCGTTGGTTCGGGAACAGGGAGCAATCAGCCCCAGCATTTT
TRBJ1-1 TRBD1 . TRBV5-1 CASSRQGDITEAFF TGCGCCAGCAGCCGACAGGGGGATATCACTGAAGCTTTCTTT
TRBJ1-2 TRBD1 . TRBV29-1 CSVGVGTGGFGYTF TGCAGCGTTGGGGTAGGGACAGGGGGCTTTGGCTACACCTTC
TRBJ1-1 . . TRBV5-1 CASTTSFNTEAFF TGCGCCAGCACCACCTCCTTTAACACTGAAGCTTTCTTT
TRBJ1-6 . . TRBV27 CASSYQQNSPLHF TGTGCCAGCAGTTACCAGCAGAATTCACCCCTCCACTTT
TRBJ2-7 . . TRBV19 CASSITGTILREQYF TGTGCCAGTAGTATAACAGGAACAATATTACGCGAGCAGTACTTC
TRBJ1-5 TRBD1 . TRBV4-2 CASSQDPGQGNYQPQHF TGTGCCAGCAGCCAAGACCCCGGACAGGGTAACTATCAGCCCCAGCATTTT
TRBJ2-6 . once TRBV30 CAWSALNVLTF TGTGCCTGGAGTGCCCTGAACGTCCTGACTTTC
TRBJ1-6 . . TRBV6-1 CAGSTFRGPNSPLHF TGTGCCGGCAGTACTTTCCGGGGCCCTAATTCACCCCTCCACTTT
TRBJ1-3 . . TRBV9 CASSAREGSGNTIYF TGTGCCAGCAGCGCACGAGAGGGCTCTGGAAACACCATATATTTT
TRBJ1-1 . few TRBV7-9 CASSLGQGNTEAFF TGTGCCAGCAGCTTAGGCCAGGGCAACACTGAAGCTTTCTTT
TRBJ2-6 TRBD2 once TRBV4-1 CASSQVSSGGNSGANVLTF TGCGCCAGCAGCCAAGTCAGTAGCGGGGGCAACTCTGGGGCCAACGTCCTGACTTTC
TRBJ2-3 . . TRBV20-1 CSATLENTQYF TGCAGTGCTACCTTGGAGAATACGCAGTATTTT
TRBJ2-5 . . TRBV6-1 CASSELKETQYF TGTGCCAGCAGTGAACTAAAAGAGACCCAGTACTTC
TRBJ1-5 . . TRBV7-9 CASSLVGEAQHF TGTGCCAGCAGCTTAGTAGGCGAGGCCCAGCATTTT
TRBJ1-2 TRBD1 . TRBV28 CASSPSTGNYGYTF TGTGCCAGCAGTCCCTCGACAGGGAACTATGGCTACACCTTC
TRBJ2-7 . . TRBV5-1 CASSLETGIYYEQYF TGCGCCAGCAGCTTGGAAACAGGAATATACTACGAGCAGTACTTC
TRBJ2-3 TRBD2 . TRBV27 CASRLSGRGDTQYF TGTGCCAGCAGATTAAGCGGGAGAGGGGATACGCAGTATTTT
TRBJ1-5 TRBD1 . TRBV12-5 CASGLATGLYSNQPQHF TGTGCTAGTGGTTTGGCGACAGGGCTCTATAGCAATCAGCCCCAGCATTTT
TRBJ2-1 . . TRBV10-3 CAISERDMYNEQFF TGTGCCATCAGTGAGCGGGACATGTACAATGAGCAGTTCTTC
TRBJ2-3 TRBD2 few TRBV4-2 CASSQDVAGATDTQYF TGTGCCAGCAGCCAAGATGTAGCGGGGGCAACAGATACGCAGTATTTT
TRBJ2-4 . . TRBV6-6 CASSPGLPGKNIQYF TGTGCCAGCAGTCCGGGACTGCCAGGCAAAAACATTCAGTACTTC